Presented here are 10 T cell receptor beta chains from one specimen sequenced in a study of early T cells in non-severe SARS-CoV-2 infection. TCRdb re-called the 5' RACE reads with MiXCR, one entry per CDR3 protein. The sample holds about 22,000 distinct CDR3 sequences, 4% to 5% seen once. The material sequenced was whole blood. The receptors originated from an adult who was a healthcare worker with PCR-confirmed SARS-CoV-2 infection or an uninfected control (not recorded which).

This clonotype occurred many times. The V call is TRBV7-9, the J call TRBJ1-2; D is undetermined. V shed 5 bases and J shed 2 bases, with 6 bases lying between them. From germline, CDR1 is SEHNR and CDR2 FQNEAQ (reference sequence). The length of the CDR3 is 12 residues. The CDR3 nucleotides are TGTGCCAGCAGCCAGATGAACTATGGCTACACCTTC. Amino acids: CASSQMNYGYTF. Full variable domain (rest looked up from reference TRBV7-9 and TRBJ1-2): DTGVSQNPRHKITKRGQNVTFRCDPISEHNRLYWYRQTLGQGPEFLTYFQNEAQLEKSRLLSDRFSAERPKGSFSTLEIQRTEQGDSAMYLCASSQMNYGYTFGSGTRLTVV.

This clonotype rates as medium-sized. This sequence joins TRBV20-1 and TRBJ1-1; TRBD1 aligns across 7 bases. With 3 bases clipped from V and 2 bases from J, the junction kept 3 bases outside the gene matches. Germline values: CDR1 DFQATT, CDR2 SNEGSKA (reference sequence). The CDR3 runs to 13 residues. CDR3 residues: CSARGTANTEAFF. The CDR3 DNA reads TGCAGTGCTAGGGGGACAGCTAACACTGAAGCTTTCTTT.

This clonotype was detected a few times. V is TRBV29-1 and J is TRBJ1-1, with D tentatively TRBD1 (6 bases). The CDR3 covers 14 residues. Trimming took off 8 bases at V and 1 base at J, with 17 bases between the two ends. Germline assignment: CDR1 SQVTM and CDR2 ANQGSEA. This CDR3 is CSSRGFVENTEAFF. CDR3 sequence (DNA): TGCAGCTCTAGGGGGTTTGTGGAGAACACTGAAGCTTTCTTT. Drawing the rest from reference TRBV29-1 and TRBJ1-1, the complete variable domain is SAVISQKPSRDICQRGTSLTIQCQVDSQVTMMFWYRQQPGQSLTLIATANQGSEATYESGFVIDKFPISRPNLTFSTLTVSNMSPEDSSIYLCSSRGFVENTEAFFGQGTRLTVV.

This clonotype appeared many times. The rearrangement uses TRBV18 and TRBJ2-3; unclear D gene. CDR1 KGHSH and CDR2 LQKENI come from the germline V gene. The CDR3 runs 13 residues. Trimming stripped 4 bases from V and 0 bases from J, with 5 bases between. CDR3 sequence reads: CASSLGSTDTQYF. CDR3 coding DNA: TGTGCCAGCTCACTGGGCAGCACAGATACGCAGTATTTT.

This clonotype was detected only a few times. V gene TRBV4-3 combines with J gene TRBJ2-7, with 8 bases identical to TRBD1. Germline trimming cut 4 bases from V and 2 bases from J; bases unmatched to any gene: 7. The CDR3 has 15 residues. CDR1 LGHNA and CDR2 YSLEER come from the germline V gene. The CDR3 region has the DNA TGCGCCAGCAGCCGCAGCCGGGACAGGACCTACGAGCAGTACTTC. Amino acids: CASSRSRDRTYEQYF.

This clonotype showed up many times. The J gene is TRBJ1-2, the V gene TRBV5-1, with 9 nucleotides matching TRBD1. Germline V gives CDR1 SGHRS, CDR2 YFSETQ. CDR3 size: 16 residues. The V segment lost 0 bases and the J segment 3 bases; nucleotides outside the gene matches: 6. The CDR3 DNA reads TGCGCCAGCAGCTTGGAAACAGGGGGCGAGGACTATGGCTACACCTTC. It codes for CASSLETGGEDYGYTF.

This clonotype was observed many times. V usage is TRBV27 and J usage is TRBJ2-7; TRBD2 matches 8 bases. V was pared by 10 bases and J by 0 bases, with 5 bases of the junction left unmatched. CDR3 size: 13 residues. Germline V CDR1 and CDR2: MNHEY, SMNVEV (reference sequence). CDR3 nucleotides: TGTGCCACCCGGGGGGGTCCCTCCTACGAGCAGTACTTC. The encoded protein is CATRGGPSYEQYF.

The gene calls are TRBV7-3 and TRBJ2-5, with D tentatively TRBD1 (5 bases). There are 15 residues in the CDR3. V was pared by 3 bases and J by 3 bases, with 14 bases between. Germline V gene data show CDR1 as SGHTA and CDR2 as FQGTGA. CDR3 DNA: TGTGCCAGCAGCTTGACGGGCAGGGCGGAAGAGACCCAGTACTTC. This encodes CASSLTGRAEETQYF.

At least ten counts were recorded for this clonotype. The chain has TRBV12-3 or TRBV12-4 and TRBJ2-3, with D maybe TRBD2 (6 bases). The CDR3 spans 14 residues. Trimming stripped 0 bases from V and 5 bases from J, with 9 bases between. The CDR3 DNA sequence: TGTGCCAGCAGTTTAGCGGGGGGAAGAGATACGCAGTATTTT. Its translation: CASSLAGGRDTQYF.

This clonotype was counted many times. CDR3 nucleotides: TGTGCCAGCAGCTTAGAAGGACGAGACCAAGAGACCCAGTACTTC. It specifies CASSLEGRDQETQYF. The chain carries TRBV7-2 and TRBJ2-5; D gene ambiguous. The CDR3 is 15 amino acids. V lost 1 base to trimming and J lost 0 bases, with 9 bases between them. CDR1 and CDR2 from the germline V gene are SGHTA and FQGNSA.